A single sample is the source of the 5 T cell receptor beta chains below, sequenced in a study of shared clonotypes between healthy human individuals. The repertoire was sequenced with immunoSEQ multiplex PCR; TCRdb's copy has only in-frame clones and lacks some. The sample includes a few million clones, roughly 95% seen only once; the top ten take about 0.13%. The sequencing input was naive CD4+ T cells sorted from blood. As for subset: CD45RA+ positively selected. Receptor source: a man between 18 and 35 years old in good health.

The CDR3 DNA follows: TGTGCCAGCAGCTTGGATCAGGGTTCTAACTATGGCTACACCTTC. Its protein product is CASSLDQGSNYGYTF. This chain links TRBV5-6 with TRBJ1-2, with D perhaps matching TRBD1 (5 bases). The CDR3 is 15 residues long. V lost 0 bases and J 0 bases, leaving 9 bases between the germline ends. From germline, CDR1 is SGHDT and CDR2 YYEEEE.

J is TRBJ1-6 and V is TRBV5-5; D remains unclear. Germline V gives CDR1 SGHKS, CDR2 YYEKEE (reference sequence). This CDR3 spans 15 amino acids. V was shortened by 1 base and J by 4 bases, with 9 bases between the two germline ends. The DNA for the CDR3 is TGTGCCAGCAGCTTGCGGGGTCTTTATAATTCACCCCTCCACTTT. This sequence encodes CASSLRGLYNSPLHF.

Points on this clone: This specimen includes other DNA sequences encoding the same CDR3. This rearrangement joins TRBV9 to TRBJ2-7; tentatively, D is TRBD2 (5 bases). CDR3 length equals 14 residues. The V end was cut by 4 bases, the J end by 3 bases, with 14 bases between. Germline lookup yields CDR1 SGDLS and CDR2 YYNGEE. The chain's CDR3 is CASSPRTGSYEQYF. DNA of the CDR3: TGTGCCAGCAGCCCCCGGACGGGGAGCTACGAGCAGTACTTC.

V is TRBV18 and J is TRBJ2-7; 9 bases agree with TRBD1. CDR3 size: 14 residues. CDR1 and CDR2 from the germline V gene are KGHSH and LQKENI. V gave up 4 bases and J gave up 4 bases; unmatched junction bases: 5. Here the CDR3 DNA reads TGTGCCAGCTCACTAACAGGGGGCGGATACGAGCAGTACTTC. This translates into CASSLTGGGYEQYF.

The rearrangement uses TRBV28 and TRBJ1-5; tentative D call: TRBD1 (6 bases). Trimming removed 5 bases from V and 10 bases from J, with 18 bases in between. The CDR3 extends over 14 amino acids. CDR1 is MDHEN, CDR2 SYDVKM, per germline. Here the CDR3 reads CASSLIGTPLPQHF. The CDR3 nucleotides read TGTGCCAGCAGTCTAATTGGGACACCCCTTCCCCAGCATTTT.